Included here is one T cell receptor beta chain sequence, with context. Its antigen remains unknown. This entry belongs to a study of T cells in Graves' hyperthyroidism and ophthalmopathy. Whole-study results and caveats: Most expanded thyroid clonotypes above 0.001 also appeared in blood.

The CDR3 runs 15 residues. The germline CDR1 and CDR2 sequences are SGHTA and FQGNSA. With 1 base clipped from V and 7 bases from J, the junction kept 7 bases outside the gene matches. TCR beta CDR3 region amplification was performed from RNA transcripts. HTBI primers were used for first-round RT-PCR of the TCR CDR3. Each CDR3 protein gets one entry after TCRdb re-called the multiplex PCR reads with MiXCR. The table includes approximately 560,000 distinct CDR3 sequences, around 46% detected once. This chain connects TRBV7-2 to TRBJ1-2, with 9 bases that match TRBD1. This receptor was obtained from a woman under 30 with Graves' hyperthyroidism. The sample was peripheral blood or thyroid tissue (not recorded which). The DNA for the CDR3 is TGTGCCAGCAGCTTAGTGGGGACAGGGACTAGTGGCTACACCTTC. It specifies CASSLVGTGTSGYTF.